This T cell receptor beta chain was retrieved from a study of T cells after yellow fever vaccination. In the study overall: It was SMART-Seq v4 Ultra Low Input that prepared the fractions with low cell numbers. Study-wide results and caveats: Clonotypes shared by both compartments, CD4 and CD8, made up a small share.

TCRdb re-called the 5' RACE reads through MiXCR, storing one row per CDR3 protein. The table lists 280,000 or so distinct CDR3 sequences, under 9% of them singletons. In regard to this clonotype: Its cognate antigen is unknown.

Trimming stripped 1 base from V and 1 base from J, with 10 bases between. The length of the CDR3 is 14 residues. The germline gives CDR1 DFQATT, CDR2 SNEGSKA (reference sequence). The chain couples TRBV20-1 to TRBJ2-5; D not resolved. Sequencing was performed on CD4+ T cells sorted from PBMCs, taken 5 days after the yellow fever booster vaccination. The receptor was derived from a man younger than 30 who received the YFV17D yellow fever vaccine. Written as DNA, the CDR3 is TGCAGTGCTAGAGGGCGACTTGGCCAAGAGACCCAGTACTTC. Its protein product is CSARGRLGQETQYF.